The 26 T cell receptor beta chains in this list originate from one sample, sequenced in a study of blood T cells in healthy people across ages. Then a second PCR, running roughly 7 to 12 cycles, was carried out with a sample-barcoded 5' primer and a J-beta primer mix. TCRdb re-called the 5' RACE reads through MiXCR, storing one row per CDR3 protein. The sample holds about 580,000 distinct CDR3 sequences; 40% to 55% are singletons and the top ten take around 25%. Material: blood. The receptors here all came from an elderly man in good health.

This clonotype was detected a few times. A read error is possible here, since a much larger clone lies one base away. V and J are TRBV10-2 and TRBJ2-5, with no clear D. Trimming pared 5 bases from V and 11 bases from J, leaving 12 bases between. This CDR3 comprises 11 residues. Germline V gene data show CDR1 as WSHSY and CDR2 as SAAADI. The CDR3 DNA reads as TGCGCCAGCAGTCCCCACAATGAGCAGTACTTC. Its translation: CASSPHNEQYF.

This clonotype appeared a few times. The CDR3 here is CASSLHGRGGITNTQYF. As DNA, the CDR3 is TGTGCCAGCAGTTTACATGGGCGGGGGGGCATCACTAATACGCAGTATTTT. This chain links TRBV27 with TRBJ2-3; 9 positions match TRBD2. V gave up 2 bases and J gave up 7 bases; unmatched junction bases: 13. This CDR3 has 17 amino acids. The germline gives CDR1 MNHEY, CDR2 SMNVEV (reference sequence).

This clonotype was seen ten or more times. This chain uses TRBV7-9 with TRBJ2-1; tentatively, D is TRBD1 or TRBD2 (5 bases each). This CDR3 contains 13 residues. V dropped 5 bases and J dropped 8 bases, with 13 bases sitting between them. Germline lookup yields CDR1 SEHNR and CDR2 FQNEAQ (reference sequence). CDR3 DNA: TGTGCCAGCAGCGTGGGGGTATACGATGAGCAGTTCTTC. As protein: CASSVGVYDEQFF.

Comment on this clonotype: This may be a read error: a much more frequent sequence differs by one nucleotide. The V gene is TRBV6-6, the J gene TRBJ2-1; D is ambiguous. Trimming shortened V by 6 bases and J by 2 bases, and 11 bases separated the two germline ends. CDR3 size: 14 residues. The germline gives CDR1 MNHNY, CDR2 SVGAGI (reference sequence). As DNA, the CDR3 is TGTGCCAGCAGCTTCTGGACCCCCTACAATGAGCAGTTCTTC. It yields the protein CASSFWTPYNEQFF.

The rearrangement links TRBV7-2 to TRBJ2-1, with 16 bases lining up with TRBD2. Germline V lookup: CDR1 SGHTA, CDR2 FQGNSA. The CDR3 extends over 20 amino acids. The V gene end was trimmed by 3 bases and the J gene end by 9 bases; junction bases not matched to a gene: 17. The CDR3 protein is CASSFSPGTSGRARLGEQFF. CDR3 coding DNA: TGTGCCAGCAGCTTTAGTCCCGGGACTAGCGGGAGGGCCCGACTCGGTGAGCAGTTCTTC. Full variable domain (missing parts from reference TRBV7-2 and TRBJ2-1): GAGVSQSPSNKVTEKGKDVELRCDPISGHTALYWYRQSLGQGLEFLIYFQGNSAPDKSGLPSDRFSAERTGGSVSTLTIQRTQQEDSAVYLCASSFSPGTSGRARLGEQFFGPGTRLTVL.

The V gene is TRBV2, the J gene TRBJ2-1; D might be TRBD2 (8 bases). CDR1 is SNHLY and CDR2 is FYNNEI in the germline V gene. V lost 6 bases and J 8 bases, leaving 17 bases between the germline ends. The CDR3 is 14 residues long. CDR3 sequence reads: CASRSGRGRDEQFF. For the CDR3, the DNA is TGTGCCAGCAGGTCCGGGAGGGGGCGGGATGAGCAGTTCTTC. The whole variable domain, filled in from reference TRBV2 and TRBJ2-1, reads EPEVTQTPSHQVTQMGQEVILRCVPISNHLYFYWYRQILGQKVEFLVSFYNNEISEKSEIFDDQFSVERPDGSNFTLKIRSTKLEDSAMYFCASRSGRGRDEQFFGPGTRLTVL.

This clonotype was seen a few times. CDR3 sequence: CSVESAQGAREQYF. The CDR3 nucleotides read TGCAGCGTTGAAAGCGCACAGGGGGCGAGAGAGCAGTACTTC. This rearrangement joins TRBV29-1 to TRBJ2-7, with TRBD1 matching over 9 bases. The junction had 9 bases not matched to a gene; V was cut back by 2 bases and J by 7 bases. The CDR3 is 14 residues long. Germline V CDR1 and CDR2: SQVTM, ANQGSEA.

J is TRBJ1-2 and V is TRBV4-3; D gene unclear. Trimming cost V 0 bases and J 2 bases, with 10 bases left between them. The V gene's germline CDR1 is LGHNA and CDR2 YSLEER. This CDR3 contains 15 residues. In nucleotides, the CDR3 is TGCGCCAGCAGCCAAGATCGGTCGATAAACTATGGCTACACCTTC. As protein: CASSQDRSINYGYTF.

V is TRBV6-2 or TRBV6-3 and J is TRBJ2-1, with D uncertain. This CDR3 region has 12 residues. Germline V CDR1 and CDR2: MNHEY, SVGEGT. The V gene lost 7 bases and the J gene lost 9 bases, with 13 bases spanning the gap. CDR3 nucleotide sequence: TGTGCCAGCACTCCGGGCTCTGGTGAGCAGTTCTTC. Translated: CASTPGSGEQFF.

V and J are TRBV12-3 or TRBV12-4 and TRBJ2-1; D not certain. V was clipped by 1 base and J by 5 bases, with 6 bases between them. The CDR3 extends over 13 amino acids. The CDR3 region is CASSLVVNNEQFF. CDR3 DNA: TGTGCCAGCAGTTTAGTTGTGAACAATGAGCAGTTCTTC.

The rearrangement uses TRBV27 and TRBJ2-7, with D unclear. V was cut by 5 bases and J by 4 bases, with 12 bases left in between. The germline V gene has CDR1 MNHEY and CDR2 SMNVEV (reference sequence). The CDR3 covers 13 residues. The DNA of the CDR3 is TGTGCCAGCAGTCTTTCCTTCGGTTACGAGCAGTACTTC. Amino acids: CASSLSFGYEQYF.

The CDR3 region is CASSFPSGRPTQYF. The CDR3 DNA reads TGTGCCAGCAGCTTCCCTAGCGGGAGGCCGACCCAGTACTTC. This chain uses TRBV7-2 with TRBJ2-5; 11 positions agree with TRBD2. Germline CDR1 SGHTA, CDR2 FQGNSA. The CDR3 extends over 14 amino acids. Trimming took 3 bases from V and 7 from J; bases not matched to a gene: 4.

CDR3 sequence reads: CSASPTGETQYF. CDR3 DNA: TGCAGTGCTAGTCCAACCGGGGAGACCCAGTACTTC. V and J are TRBV20-1 and TRBJ2-5; D call uncertain. Trimming stripped 3 bases from V and 5 bases from J, with 10 bases between. The CDR3 has 12 amino acids. Germline loops: CDR1 DFQATT, CDR2 SNEGSKA (reference sequence).

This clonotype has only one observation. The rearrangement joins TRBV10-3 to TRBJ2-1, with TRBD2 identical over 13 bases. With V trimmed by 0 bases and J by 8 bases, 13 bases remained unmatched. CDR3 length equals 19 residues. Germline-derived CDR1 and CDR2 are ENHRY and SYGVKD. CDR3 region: CAISESGPGLAGDNHEQFF. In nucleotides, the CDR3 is TGTGCCATCAGTGAGTCGGGGCCAGGACTAGCGGGGGACAACCATGAGCAGTTCTTC.

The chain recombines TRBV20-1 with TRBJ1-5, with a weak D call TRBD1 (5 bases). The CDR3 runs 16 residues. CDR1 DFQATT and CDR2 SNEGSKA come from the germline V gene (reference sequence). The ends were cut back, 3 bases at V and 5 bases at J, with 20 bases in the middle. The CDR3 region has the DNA TGCAGTGCTAGCGGGGCCAGGGTTTTAGTGGATCAGCCCCAGCATTTT. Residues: CSASGARVLVDQPQHF.

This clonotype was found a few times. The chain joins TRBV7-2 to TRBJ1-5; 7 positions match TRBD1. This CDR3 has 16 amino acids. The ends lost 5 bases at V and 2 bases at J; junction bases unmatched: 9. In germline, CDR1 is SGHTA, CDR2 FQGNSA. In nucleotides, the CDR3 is TGTGCCAGCAGCCAACAGGGGTTAGGGGGCAATCAGCCCCAGCATTTT. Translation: CASSQQGLGGNQPQHF.

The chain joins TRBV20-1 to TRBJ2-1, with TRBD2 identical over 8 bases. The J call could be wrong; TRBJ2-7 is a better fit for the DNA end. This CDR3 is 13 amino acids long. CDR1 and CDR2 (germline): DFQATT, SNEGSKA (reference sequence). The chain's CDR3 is CSSAGGSYNEQYF. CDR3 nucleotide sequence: TGCAGTTCGGCGGGGGGTTCCTACAATGAGCAGTACTTC.

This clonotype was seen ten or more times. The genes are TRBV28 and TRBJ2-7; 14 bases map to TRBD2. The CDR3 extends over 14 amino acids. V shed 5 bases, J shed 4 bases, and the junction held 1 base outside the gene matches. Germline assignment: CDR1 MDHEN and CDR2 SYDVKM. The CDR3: CASSRTSGRYEQYF. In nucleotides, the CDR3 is TGTGCCAGCAGTCGGACTAGCGGGAGGTACGAGCAGTACTTC.

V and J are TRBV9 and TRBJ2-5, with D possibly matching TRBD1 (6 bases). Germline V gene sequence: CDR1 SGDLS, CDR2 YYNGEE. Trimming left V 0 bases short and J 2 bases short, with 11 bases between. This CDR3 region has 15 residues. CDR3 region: CASSVDGTGQETQYF. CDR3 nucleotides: TGTGCCAGCAGCGTAGATGGAACAGGGCAAGAGACCCAGTACTTC.

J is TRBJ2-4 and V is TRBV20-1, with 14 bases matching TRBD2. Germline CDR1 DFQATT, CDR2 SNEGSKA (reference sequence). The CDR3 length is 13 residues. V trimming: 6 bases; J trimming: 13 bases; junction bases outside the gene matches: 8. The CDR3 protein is CSARTSGRSGQYF. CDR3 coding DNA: TGCAGTGCAAGGACTAGCGGGAGGTCCGGGCAGTACTTC.

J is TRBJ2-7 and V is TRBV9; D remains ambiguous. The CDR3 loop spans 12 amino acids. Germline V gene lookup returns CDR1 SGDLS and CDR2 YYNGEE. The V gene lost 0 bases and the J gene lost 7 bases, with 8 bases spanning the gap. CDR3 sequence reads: CASSVAPNEQYF. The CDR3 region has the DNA TGTGCCAGCAGCGTAGCTCCCAATGAGCAGTACTTC.

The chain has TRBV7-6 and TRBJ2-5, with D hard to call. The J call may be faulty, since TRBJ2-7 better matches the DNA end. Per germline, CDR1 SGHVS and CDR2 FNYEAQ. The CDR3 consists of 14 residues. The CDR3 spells CASSLQDGAYEQYF. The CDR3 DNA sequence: TGTGCCAGCAGCTTACAAGACGGAGCCTACGAGCAGTACTTC.

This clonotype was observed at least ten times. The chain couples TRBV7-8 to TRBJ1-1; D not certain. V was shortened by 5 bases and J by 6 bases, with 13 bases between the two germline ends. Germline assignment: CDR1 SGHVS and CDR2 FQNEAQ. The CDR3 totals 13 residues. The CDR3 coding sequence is TGTGCCAGCAGCGCCTTACCGCTCGCTGAAGCTTTCTTT. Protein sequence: CASSALPLAEAFF.

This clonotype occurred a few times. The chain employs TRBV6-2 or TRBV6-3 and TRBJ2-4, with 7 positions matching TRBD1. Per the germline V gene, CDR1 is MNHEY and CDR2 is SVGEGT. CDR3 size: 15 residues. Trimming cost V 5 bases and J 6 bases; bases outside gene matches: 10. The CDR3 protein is CASSDPRQGANIQYF. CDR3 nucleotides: TGTGCCAGCAGTGACCCGAGACAGGGAGCAAACATTCAGTACTTC.

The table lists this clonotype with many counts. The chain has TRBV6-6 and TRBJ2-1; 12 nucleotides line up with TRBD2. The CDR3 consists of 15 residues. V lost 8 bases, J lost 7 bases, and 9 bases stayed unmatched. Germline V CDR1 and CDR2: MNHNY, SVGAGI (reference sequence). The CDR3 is CASSRLAGVGNEQFF. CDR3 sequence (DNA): TGTGCCAGCTCCCGACTAGCGGGGGTGGGTAATGAGCAGTTCTTC.

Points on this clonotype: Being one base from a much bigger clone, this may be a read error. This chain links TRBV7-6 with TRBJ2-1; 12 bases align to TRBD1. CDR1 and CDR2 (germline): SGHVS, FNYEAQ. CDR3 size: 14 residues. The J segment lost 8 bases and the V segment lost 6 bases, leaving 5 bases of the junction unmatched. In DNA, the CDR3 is TGTGCCAGCAGTCCCGGGACAGGGGGCGATGAGCAGTTCTTC. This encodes CASSPGTGGDEQFF.